Described below is a single TCR beta chain sequence and its context. Its antigen remains unidentified. RNA served as the template for amplifying TCR beta CDR3 regions. HTBI primers primed a first-round RT-PCR, and a second-round multiplex PCR followed. Using its own MiXCR run on the multiplex PCR reads, TCRdb lists one record per CDR3 protein. This table holds about 740,000 distinct CDR3 sequences, around 40% found once. The data were obtained in a study of Graves' ophthalmopathy and Graves' hyperthyroidism. Study results and limitations: Thyroid clonotypes that were expanded above 0.001 frequency mostly also appeared in blood.

The CDR3 is 12 residues long. Per the germline V gene, CDR1 is SQVTM and CDR2 is ANQGSEA. The V and J ends lost 8 bases and 6 bases, in that order; junction bases with no gene match: 5. This sequence joins TRBV29-1 and TRBJ2-7; 12 positions agree with TRBD2. The clonotype originates from an adult man with Graves' ophthalmopathy. The material sequenced was peripheral blood. The CDR3 is CSTGLAGSEQYF. The CDR3 DNA sequence: TGCAGCACAGGACTAGCGGGGAGCGAGCAGTACTTC.